Each of the 28 T cell receptor beta chains below was sequenced from the same sample in a study of blood T cell repertoires in COVID-19. Data came from immunoSEQ multiplex PCR; TCRdb stores just in-frame clones and leaves some out. The sample lists about 200,000 clones, roughly nine tenths occurring once. The sample consisted of peripheral blood. These receptors originate from a woman aged 70 to 79 with acute or convalescent COVID-19.

This clone was picked up one time. The CDR3 sequence is CASSEGTAAYEQYF. The CDR3 DNA reads TGTGCCAGCAGTGAAGGCACAGCAGCCTACGAGCAGTACTTC. J is TRBJ2-7 and V is TRBV6-1; D is unclear. Germline V gene sequence: CDR1 MNHNS, CDR2 SASEGT. CDR3 length: 14 residues. Trimming pared 1 base from V and 2 bases from J, leaving 9 bases between.

The chain recombines TRBV6-5 with TRBJ2-7; TRBD1 matches at 8 bases. V dropped 6 bases and J dropped 3; count of bases not matched to a gene: 7. Germline CDR1 is MNHEY and CDR2 is SVGAGI. The CDR3 extends over 14 amino acids. Here the CDR3 DNA reads TGTGCCAGCAGCAGGACAGGGAGTGGCTACGAGCAGTACTTC. Protein: CASSRTGSGYEQYF.

The genes are TRBV10-3 and TRBJ2-7, with a possible D match to TRBD2 (7 bases). The CDR3 is made up of 14 amino acids. V was cut by 11 bases and J by 1 base, with 18 bases left in between. From germline, CDR1 is ENHRY and CDR2 SYGVKD. CDR3: CAVAVGGQSYEQYF. The CDR3 bases are TGTGCCGTCGCCGTGGGGGGGCAATCCTACGAGCAGTACTTC.

The J gene is TRBJ2-7, the V gene TRBV6-1; 9 bases agree with TRBD2. This CDR3 contains 16 residues. J lost 4 bases, V lost 2 bases, and 9 bases had no gene match. Germline V CDR1 and CDR2: MNHNS, SASEGT. The CDR3 sequence: CASSEILRLAAYEQYF. CDR3 in DNA: TGTGCCAGCAGTGAAATCCTGAGACTAGCGGCATACGAGCAGTACTTC.

This clone showed up just once. The V gene is TRBV29-1, the J gene TRBJ2-5; D might be TRBD2 (6 bases). V was shortened by 7 bases and J by 7 bases, with 16 bases between the two germline ends. CDR1 is SQVTM, CDR2 ANQGSEA, per germline. This CDR3 comprises 12 residues. CDR3 DNA sequence: TGCAGCGCGGGGCGGGGCCAGGGGACCCAGTACTTC. Translating gives CSAGRGQGTQYF.

The rearrangement links TRBV28 to TRBJ2-1; 7 positions agree with TRBD1. CDR1 and CDR2 (germline): MDHEN, SYDVKM. The V gene end was trimmed by 9 bases and the J gene end by 2 bases; junction bases not matched to a gene: 13. This CDR3 has 16 residues. The CDR3 reads CASSRGGRAAYNEQFF. The CDR3 nucleotides are TGTGCCAGTTCTCGAGGGGGCAGAGCAGCCTACAATGAGCAGTTCTTC.

This chain joins TRBV28 and TRBJ2-1, with no clear D. In germline, CDR1 is MDHEN, CDR2 SYDVKM. The CDR3 spans 15 residues. Trimming took 3 bases from V and 5 from J, leaving 14 bases between them. The CDR3 DNA is TGTGCCAGCAGTTTGCGGCAGAACGTCAACAATGAGCAGTTCTTC. Its protein product is CASSLRQNVNNEQFF. The entire variable domain, with the rest obtained from reference TRBV28 and TRBJ2-1, is as follows: DVKVTQSSRYLVKRTGEKVFLECVQDMDHENMFWYRQDPGLGLRLIYFSYDVKMKEKGDIPEGYSVSREKKERFSLILESASTNQTSMYLCASSLRQNVNNEQFFGPGTRLTVL.

The chain joins TRBV6-5 to TRBJ1-5; 9 bases line up with TRBD1. This CDR3 is 13 amino acids long. Trimming cost V 10 bases and J 6 bases; bases outside gene matches: 7. Per the germline V gene, CDR1 is MNHEY and CDR2 is SVGAGI. CDR3 in amino acids: CATKQGASQPQHF. CDR3 coding DNA: TGTGCCACAAAACAGGGGGCCTCTCAGCCCCAGCATTTT.

The genes are TRBV6-6 and TRBJ2-1; 12 bases are shared with TRBD2. The CDR3 contains 17 residues. Germline CDR1 MNHNY, CDR2 SVGAGI (reference sequence). Trimming at V came to 5 bases and at J to 7 bases, leaving 12 bases not matched to a gene. CDR3 DNA sequence: TGTGCCAGCAGTCTAGTCCCGGGACTAGCGGGTGGGAATGAGCAGTTCTTC. It translates to CASSLVPGLAGGNEQFF.

This chain connects TRBV5-1 to TRBJ2-5; D may be TRBD1 (5 bases). This CDR3 has 15 amino acids. Germline lookup yields CDR1 SGHRS and CDR2 YFSETQ. The V and J ends lost 4 bases and 5 bases respectively, with 18 bases between them. The CDR3 region is CASSPVLGAVETQYF. DNA for the CDR3: TGCGCCAGCAGCCCGGTCCTTGGGGCCGTGGAGACCCAGTACTTC.

The chain is built from TRBV28 and TRBJ2-7; perhaps TRBD1 as D (6 bases). The V end was cut by 5 bases, the J end by 2 bases, with 16 bases between. CDR1 is MDHEN and CDR2 is SYDVKM in the germline V gene. The CDR3 extends over 15 amino acids. The CDR3 sequence is CASSGPNRVTYEQYF. The CDR3 DNA is TGTGCCAGCAGTGGGCCCAACAGGGTAACCTACGAGCAGTACTTC.

The chain recombines TRBV9 with TRBJ1-2, with TRBD1 matching over 10 bases. V trimming: 2 bases; J trimming: 7 bases; junction bases outside the gene matches: 11. This CDR3 contains 16 residues. CDR1 and CDR2 (germline): SGDLS, YYNGEE. CDR3 region: CASSVGPGTGAAGYTF. The CDR3 coding sequence is TGTGCCAGCAGCGTCGGGCCCGGGACAGGGGCTGCTGGCTACACCTTC.

This sequence joins TRBV5-1 and TRBJ2-7, with D unclear. CDR1 is SGHRS and CDR2 is YFSETQ in the germline V gene. Trimming cost V 5 bases and J 1 base, with 10 bases left between them. The CDR3 contains 13 residues. CDR3 bases: TGCGCCAGCAGGCGGCACGGGTCCTACGAGCAGTACTTC. It is translated as CASRRHGSYEQYF.

CDR3 region: CASSESVGPLPYEQYF. The CDR3 DNA is TGCGCCAGCAGTGAGTCCGTGGGCCCGTTGCCCTACGAGCAGTACTTC. This chain uses TRBV10-2 with TRBJ2-7; D ambiguous. The V gene's germline CDR1 is WSHSY and CDR2 SAAADI. The CDR3 has 16 amino acids. Trimming removed 0 bases at V and 2 bases at J, with 14 bases between.

V usage is TRBV6-1 and J usage is TRBJ2-1; D unclear. V dropped 2 bases and J dropped 9 bases, with 11 bases sitting between them. The V gene's germline CDR1 is MNHNS and CDR2 SASEGT. The CDR3 runs 13 residues. The DNA of the CDR3 is TGTGCCAGCAGTGAAATTTTAGGCGGTGAGCAGTTCTTC. Translated: CASSEILGGEQFF.

This clone was seen only a few times. The gene calls are TRBV7-2 and TRBJ1-2; 10 positions agree with TRBD1. The CDR3 spans 13 residues. V dropped 4 bases and J dropped 5; count of bases not matched to a gene: 1. CDR1 is SGHTA, CDR2 FQGNSA, per germline. CDR3 region: CASSSDRGYGYTF. CDR3 coding DNA: TGTGCCAGCAGCTCGGACAGGGGGTATGGCTACACCTTC.

The chain uses TRBV14 and TRBJ2-1; no definite D call. CDR1 is SGHDN and CDR2 is FVKESK in the germline V gene. CDR3 length: 16 residues. Trimming pared 1 base from V and 7 bases from J, leaving 17 bases between. In DNA form, the CDR3 reads TGTGCCAGCAGCCAAGGTGCGGCGCCGCCGGTTAATGAGCAGTTCTTC. Translating it yields CASSQGAAPPVNEQFF.

The V and J genes are TRBV7-3 and TRBJ2-1; 7 bases are a match to TRBD1. Germline V CDR1 and CDR2: SGHTA, FQGTGA. CDR3 length: 15 residues. Trimming removed 5 bases from V and 4 bases from J; junction bases left unmatched: 8. CDR3 DNA: TGTGCCAGCAGCCCAACAGGGGCGGTATACAATGAGCAGTTCTTC. Translated, it gives CASSPTGAVYNEQFF.

The chain joins TRBV19 to TRBJ2-1; D unresolved. The CDR3 has 15 amino acids. V was clipped by 4 bases and J by 6 bases, with 16 bases between them. Germline V gene data show CDR1 as LNHDA and CDR2 as SQIVND (reference sequence). Here the CDR3 reads CASSTKTVKSNEQFF. The DNA for the CDR3 is TGTGCCAGTAGTACCAAAACGGTTAAGTCCAATGAGCAGTTCTTC.

This clone was seen once. The chain has TRBV28 and TRBJ1-1, with a weak D call TRBD1 (5 bases). The germline V and J ends were trimmed by 5 bases and 0 bases, with 7 bases remaining between them. This CDR3 contains 13 residues. CDR1 and CDR2 (germline): MDHEN, SYDVKM. CDR3 nucleotides: TGTGCCAGCAGTCGACAGATGAACACTGAAGCTTTCTTT. Protein product: CASSRQMNTEAFF.

The rearrangement joins TRBV6-5 to TRBJ1-4; D remains unclear. Germline V gives CDR1 MNHEY, CDR2 SVGAGI. The CDR3 has 14 residues. Trimming removed 2 bases from V and 6 bases from J, with 10 bases in between. The chain's CDR3 is CASSYGQADEKLFF. In nucleotides, the CDR3 is TGTGCCAGCAGTTACGGCCAGGCAGATGAAAAACTGTTTTTT.

This sequence joins TRBV19 and TRBJ1-5; 11 bases line up with TRBD1. CDR3 size: 15 residues. The trim removed 6 bases at V and 3 bases at J, leaving 4 bases unmatched. Germline V lookup: CDR1 LNHDA, CDR2 SQIVND (reference sequence). This CDR3 reads CASRGTGGVNQPQHF. In DNA, the CDR3 is TGTGCCAGTAGGGGGACAGGGGGAGTCAATCAGCCCCAGCATTTT.

This chain links TRBV6-6 with TRBJ1-4; 10 nucleotides match TRBD1. This CDR3 contains 18 residues. Trimming took 6 bases from V and 0 from J; bases not matched to a gene: 10. Germline V lookup: CDR1 MNHNY, CDR2 SVGAGI (reference sequence). The CDR3 nucleotides are TGTGCCAGCAGCCGACCGGGACAGGGGATCGCAACTAATGAAAAACTGTTTTTT. It yields the protein CASSRPGQGIATNEKLFF.

V and J are TRBV7-9 and TRBJ2-5, with TRBD1 matching over 8 bases. The CDR3 loop spans 15 amino acids. Germline V lookup: CDR1 SEHNR, CDR2 FQNEAQ (reference sequence). V was pared by 5 bases and J by 1 base, with 6 bases of the junction left unmatched. In nucleotides, the CDR3 is TGTGCCAGCAGCAGGGACAGGAGACCCCAAGAGACCCAGTACTTC. This sequence encodes CASSRDRRPQETQYF. The full variable domain, in which reference TRBV7-9 and TRBJ2-5 provide the parts outside the CDR3, is DTGVSQNPRHKITKRGQNVTFRCDPISEHNRLYWYRQTLGQGPEFLTYFQNEAQLEKSRLLSDRFSAERPKGSFSTLEIQRTEQGDSAMYLCASSRDRRPQETQYFGPGTRLLVL.

This clone was recorded a few times. The chain links TRBV15 to TRBJ1-1, with TRBD1 as a possible D gene (5 bases). This CDR3 is 12 amino acids long. Germline V gene sequence: CDR1 LNHNV, CDR2 YYDKDF (reference sequence). The V and J ends lost 5 bases and 11 bases respectively, with 15 bases between them. CDR3 amino acids: CATSPRGSSAFF. DNA for the CDR3: TGTGCCACCAGCCCCCGGGGGTCTTCCGCTTTCTTT.

The chain recombines TRBV5-8 with TRBJ1-2; no reliable D call. This CDR3 is built from 14 residues. CDR1 and CDR2 from the germline V gene are SGHTS and YDEGEE. Trimming took off 2 bases at V and 5 bases at J, with 13 bases between the two ends. CDR3 region: CASSFRTLGYGYTF. The DNA of the CDR3 is TGTGCCAGCAGCTTTAGGACTTTGGGGTATGGCTACACCTTC.

The rearrangement uses TRBV6-5 and TRBJ1-2; TRBD1 might be the D (5 bases). The CDR3 loop spans 14 amino acids. V was cut by 6 bases and J by 3 bases, with 14 bases left in between. Germline CDR1 is MNHEY and CDR2 is SVGAGI. In nucleotides, the CDR3 is TGTGCCAGCAGCTCAGCCGTAGGGGACTATGGCTACACCTTC. Its protein is CASSSAVGDYGYTF.

The genes are TRBV6-5 and TRBJ1-2, with TRBD1 matching 7 bases. Germline V gene data show CDR1 as MNHEY and CDR2 as SVGAGI. Unmatched junction bases numbered 10, after V lost 5 bases and J lost 4 bases. The length of the CDR3 is 15 residues. The CDR3 bases are TGTGCCAGCAGTACCCCCGGCAGGGGGGTCTATGGCTACACCTTC. It specifies CASSTPGRGVYGYTF.